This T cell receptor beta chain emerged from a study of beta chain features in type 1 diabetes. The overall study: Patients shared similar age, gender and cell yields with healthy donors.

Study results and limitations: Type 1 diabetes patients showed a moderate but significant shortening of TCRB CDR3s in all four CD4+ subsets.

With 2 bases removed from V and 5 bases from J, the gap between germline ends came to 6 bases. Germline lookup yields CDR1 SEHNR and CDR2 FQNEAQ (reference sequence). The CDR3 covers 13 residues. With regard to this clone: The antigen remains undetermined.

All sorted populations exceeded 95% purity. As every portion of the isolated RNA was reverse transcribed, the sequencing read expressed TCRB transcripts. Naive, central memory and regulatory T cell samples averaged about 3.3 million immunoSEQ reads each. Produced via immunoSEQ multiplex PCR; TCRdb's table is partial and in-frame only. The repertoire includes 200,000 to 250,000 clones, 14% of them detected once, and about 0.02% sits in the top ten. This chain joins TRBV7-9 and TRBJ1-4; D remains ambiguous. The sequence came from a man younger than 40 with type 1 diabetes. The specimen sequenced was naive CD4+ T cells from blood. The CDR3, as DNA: TGTGCCAGCAGCTTACACGGGAATGAAAAACTGTTTTTT. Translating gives CASSLHGNEKLFF. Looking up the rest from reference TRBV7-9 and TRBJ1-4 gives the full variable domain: DTGVSQNPRHKITKRGQNVTFRCDPISEHNRLYWYRQTLGQGPEFLTYFQNEAQLEKSRLLSDRFSAERPKGSFSTLEIQRTEQGDSAMYLCASSLHGNEKLFFGSGTQLSVL.